The clone carrying this TCR beta chain was found many times. Its matching antigen is unknown. Each patient came to thyroid surgery without any prior treatment (of any kind). This sample is part of a study of metastatic and nonmetastatic thyroid tumors. The overall study: Repertoires of blood and of tissue (tumor or nodule) from malignant and benign thyroid patients were compared. Study outcomes and limitations: When malignant thyroid tumors were compared with benign nodules, TCR beta diversity was reportedly significantly higher in the malignant tumors. This held in both blood and tumor samples.

Original methodology: The authors used CDR3 differences across clinicopathological groups to build a distant-metastasis classifier for papillary thyroid cancer. MiXCR re-clonotyped the PCR reads for TCRdb. Here the V and J calls rest on TCRdb's processing, not on the authors' analysis. The table includes approximately 60,000 clones, just under 30% detected once. The sequence derives from a female donor with papillary thyroid cancer or a benign thyroid nodule (not recorded which). Some clones in this sample may be carry-over from other donors' samples. Sequenced: blood.

The CDR3 loop is CASSEGKADQETQYF. In DNA, the CDR3 is TGTGCCAGCAGTGAAGGAAAGGCAGACCAAGAGACCCAGTACTTC. This chain uses TRBV6-4 with TRBJ2-5, with D unclear. Trimming removed 3 bases at V and 0 bases at J, with 11 bases between. Germline CDR1 MRHNA, CDR2 SNTAGT. The CDR3 covers 15 residues.